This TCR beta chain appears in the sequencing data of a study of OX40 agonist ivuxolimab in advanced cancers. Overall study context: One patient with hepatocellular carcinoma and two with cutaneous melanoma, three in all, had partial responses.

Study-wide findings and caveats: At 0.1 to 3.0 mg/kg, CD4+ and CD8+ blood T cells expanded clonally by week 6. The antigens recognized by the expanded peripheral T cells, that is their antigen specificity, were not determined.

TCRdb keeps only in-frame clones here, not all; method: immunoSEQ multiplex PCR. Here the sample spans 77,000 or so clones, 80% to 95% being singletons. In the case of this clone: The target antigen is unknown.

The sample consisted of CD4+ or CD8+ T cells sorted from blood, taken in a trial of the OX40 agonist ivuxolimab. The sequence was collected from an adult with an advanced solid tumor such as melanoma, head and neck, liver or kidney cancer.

The CDR3 reads CASSPRGAQETQYF. CDR3 bases: TGTGCCAGCAGCCCTCGGGGGGCTCAAGAGACCCAGTACTTC. The rearrangement links TRBV11-2 to TRBJ2-5; a weak D match, TRBD2 (7 bases). Trimming took off 5 bases at V and 2 bases at J, with 12 bases between the two ends. This CDR3 has 14 residues. Germline CDR1 SGHAT, CDR2 FQNNGV.